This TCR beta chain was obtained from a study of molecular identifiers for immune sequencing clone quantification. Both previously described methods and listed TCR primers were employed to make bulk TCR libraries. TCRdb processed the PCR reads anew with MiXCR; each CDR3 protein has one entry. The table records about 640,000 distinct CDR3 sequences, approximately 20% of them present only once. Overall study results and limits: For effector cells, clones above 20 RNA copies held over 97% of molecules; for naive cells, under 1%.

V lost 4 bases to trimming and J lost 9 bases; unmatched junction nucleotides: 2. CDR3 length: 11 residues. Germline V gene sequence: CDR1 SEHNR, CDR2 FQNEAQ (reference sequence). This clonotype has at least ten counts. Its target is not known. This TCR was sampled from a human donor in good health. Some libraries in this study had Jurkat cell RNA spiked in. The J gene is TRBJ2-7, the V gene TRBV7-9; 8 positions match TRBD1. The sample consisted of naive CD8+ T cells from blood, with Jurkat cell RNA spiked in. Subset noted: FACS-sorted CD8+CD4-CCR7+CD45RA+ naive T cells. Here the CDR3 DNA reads TGTGCCAGCAGCTCCGACAGGGGGCAGTACTTC. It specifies CASSSDRGQYF.